These T cell receptor beta chains were read from a single sample in a study of T cell changes during pregnancy in multiple sclerosis. This table comes from immunoSEQ multiplex PCR, and its TCRdb copy is limited to in-frame clones, with some not included. The sample comprises tens of thousands of clones, about 90% of which are singletons, and roughly 0.7% rests with the top ten. The sample in question was CD4+ T cells from peripheral blood mononuclear cells, obtained in the first trimester of pregnancy. The receptors derive from a female donor with multiple sclerosis, enrolled in a pregnancy study. The CDR3 runs from the conserved cysteine through the conserved F or W. A D gene is named only where the DNA matches it firmly.

D gene: NA; J gene: TRBJ1-6; V gene: TRBV6-1; CDR3 DNA: TGTGCCAGCAGTGACAGGGCCCGGCCCGCCAATTCACCCCTCCACTTT; CDR3 protein: CASSDRARPANSPLHF
D gene: TRBD1; J gene: TRBJ1-1; V gene: TRBV19; CDR3 DNA: TGTGCCAGTAGCCGACGAGGAGGACAGGGAAACACTGAAGCTTTCTTT; CDR3 protein: CASSRRGGQGNTEAFF
D gene: NA; J gene: TRBJ1-6; V gene: TRBV27; CDR3 DNA: TGTGCCAGCAGTTTTGAGAGGTATAATTCACCCCTCCACTTT; CDR3 protein: CASSFERYNSPLHF
D gene: NA; J gene: TRBJ2-7; V gene: TRBV18; CDR3 DNA: TGTGCCAGCTCAGCCAGGTCATCCTACGAGCAGTACTTC; CDR3 protein: CASSARSSYEQYF
D gene: NA; J gene: TRBJ2-5; V gene: TRBV6-5; CDR3 DNA: TGTGCCAGCGCGGACTTTCAAGAGACCCAGTACTTC; CDR3 protein: CASADFQETQYF
D gene: TRBD1; J gene: TRBJ2-7; V gene: TRBV27; CDR3 DNA: TGTGCCAGCAGCAAGTGGGGACAGCGCTCCTACGAGCAGTACTTC; CDR3 protein: CASSKWGQRSYEQYF
D gene: NA; J gene: TRBJ2-3; V gene: TRBV4-2; CDR3 DNA: TGTGCCATCATGTCGGGAGATACGCAGTATTTT; CDR3 protein: CAIMSGDTQYF
D gene: NA; J gene: TRBJ2-7; V gene: TRBV2; CDR3 DNA: TGTGCCAGCAGTGACCCAGGGGAAGAGGCCTACGAGCAGTACTTC; CDR3 protein: CASSDPGEEAYEQYF
D gene: NA; J gene: TRBJ1-1; V gene: TRBV6-5; CDR3 DNA: TGTGCCAGCAGTACCCCAGGTCTCCCTACTGAAGCTTTCTTT; CDR3 protein: CASSTPGLPTEAFF
D gene: NA; J gene: TRBJ2-7; V gene: TRBV6-6; CDR3 DNA: TGTGCCAGCAGCCGGATCGGGGGTTACGAGCAGTACTTC; CDR3 protein: CASSRIGGYEQYF
D gene: NA; J gene: TRBJ1-1; V gene: TRBV27; CDR3 DNA: TGTGCCAGCAGATTTATTTCTACAGTCACTGAAGCTTTCTTT; CDR3 protein: CASRFISTVTEAFF
D gene: NA; J gene: TRBJ1-2; V gene: TRBV19; CDR3 DNA: TGTGCCAGTAGTATGGGACTTGGCTACACCTTC; CDR3 protein: CASSMGLGYTF
D gene: NA; J gene: TRBJ2-2; V gene: TRBV4-2; CDR3 DNA: TGTGCCTCCCGGGACAGCAAGGGGACTGACACCGGGGAGCTGTTTTTT; CDR3 protein: CASRDSKGTDTGELFF
D gene: TRBD1; J gene: TRBJ2-5; V gene: TRBV2; CDR3 DNA: TGTGCCAGCAGTGCCGACAGGGGTGGAGAGACCCAGTACTTC; CDR3 protein: CASSADRGGETQYF
D gene: NA; J gene: TRBJ2-1; V gene: TRBV14; CDR3 DNA: TGTGCCAGCAGCCAAGTGGGGGGTCAAAACAATGAGCAGTTCTTC; CDR3 protein: CASSQVGGQNNEQFF
D gene: NA; J gene: TRBJ1-2; V gene: TRBV5-1; CDR3 DNA: TGCGCCAGCAGCTGGAGGGGCCCCTATGGCTACACCTTC; CDR3 protein: CASSWRGPYGYTF
D gene: NA; J gene: TRBJ1-4; V gene: TRBV27; CDR3 DNA: TGTGCCAGCAGTCAAAACGGAGGGACTAATGAAAAACTGTTTTTT; CDR3 protein: CASSQNGGTNEKLFF
D gene: NA; J gene: TRBJ2-1; V gene: TRBV7-8; CDR3 DNA: TGTGCCAGCAGCTTTTCACCGGGACACTTGGGGGAGCAGTTCTTC; CDR3 protein: CASSFSPGHLGEQFF
D gene: TRBD1; J gene: TRBJ2-6; V gene: TRBV14; CDR3 DNA: TGTGCCAGCAGCCAAGCCTCCCGGGACAGGGCCGGGGCCAACGTCCTGACTTTC; CDR3 protein: CASSQASRDRAGANVLTF
D gene: NA; J gene: TRBJ1-1; V gene: TRBV7-3; CDR3 DNA: TGTGCCAGCAGCCCAAGGGGGGGGCCCCCGGGGGGCACTGAAGCTTTCTTT; CDR3 protein: CASSPRGGPPGGTEAFF
D gene: NA; J gene: TRBJ2-6; V gene: TRBV19; CDR3 DNA: TGTGCCAGTTCCGGGGCTGGGGCCAACGTCCTGACTTTC; CDR3 protein: CASSGAGANVLTF
D gene: TRBD1; J gene: TRBJ1-2; V gene: TRBV5-4; CDR3 DNA: TGTGCCAGCAGCTCAAGGACAGGGCTTAACTATGGCTACACCTTC; CDR3 protein: CASSSRTGLNYGYTF
D gene: TRBD2; J gene: TRBJ2-3; V gene: TRBV11-2; CDR3 DNA: TGTGCCAGCAGCAAGACTAGCGGGGGGGCAGATACGCAGTATTTT; CDR3 protein: CASSKTSGGADTQYF